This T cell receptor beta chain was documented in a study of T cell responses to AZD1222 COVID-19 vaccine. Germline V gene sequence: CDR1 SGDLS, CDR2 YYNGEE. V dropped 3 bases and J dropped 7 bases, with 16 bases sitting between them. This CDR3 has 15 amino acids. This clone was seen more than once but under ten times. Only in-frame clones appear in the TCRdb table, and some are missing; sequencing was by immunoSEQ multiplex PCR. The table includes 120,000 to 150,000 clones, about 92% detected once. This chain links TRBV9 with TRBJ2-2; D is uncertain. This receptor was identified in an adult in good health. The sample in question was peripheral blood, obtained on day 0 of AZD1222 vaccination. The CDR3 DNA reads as TGTGCCAGCAGCGCTACTCTACCTGAGTACGGGGAGCTGTTTTTT. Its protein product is CASSATLPEYGELFF.